This T cell receptor (beta chain) is drawn from a study of neurological immune-mediated disorders. This clonotype was observed many times. Template-switch 5'RACE cDNA synthesis added a 10-nucleotide unique molecular identifier. TCRdb passed the 5' RACE reads through MiXCR, listing each CDR3 protein once. The table records 28,000 or so distinct CDR3 sequences, around 16% of them present only once. The receptor's source is a man in his 70s in good health. Sequences were obtained from PBMCs.

The CDR3 loop reads CASSFPPGQIFYNEQFF. The CDR3 nucleotides read TGTGCCAGCAGCTTCCCACCGGGACAGATTTTCTACAATGAGCAGTTCTTC. V gene TRBV7-9 combines with J gene TRBJ2-1; 7 bases agree with TRBD1. The CDR3 covers 17 residues. V lost 3 bases and J lost 3; bases outside the gene matches: 11. The V gene's germline CDR1 is SEHNR and CDR2 FQNEAQ (reference sequence).